What follows is one T cell receptor (beta chain) and its context. Antigen: not known. The record originates from a study of post-analysis software for immune sequencing data. Study results and caveats: Controls had lower frequencies than patients of 4 or 5 TRBV segments, which included TRBV5-6, TRBV5-1 and TRBV20-1.

Built from TCR beta cDNA, the libraries had unique molecular identifiers in them. A single record per CDR3 protein comes from TCRdb applying MiXCR to the PCR reads. Of approximately 630,000 distinct CDR3 sequences detected, approximately 59% appear once; the ten largest clones hold about 11%. The CDR3 length is 16 residues. Germline assignment: CDR1 SNHLY and CDR2 FYNNEI. V was pared by 8 bases and J by 0 bases, with 6 bases of the junction left unmatched. The chain recombines TRBV2 with TRBJ2-3; 12 nucleotides line up with TRBD2. The receptor was derived from a girl aged 2-10 years with multiple sclerosis. Sample: blood. CDR3 in amino acids: CASGRLAGASTDTQYF. The CDR3 bases are TGTGCCAGCGGTCGACTAGCGGGGGCTAGCACAGATACGCAGTATTTT.